The TCR beta chain under discussion was sequenced for a study of PD-1 blockade in classical Hodgkin lymphoma. Relapse was seen in all patients after autologous stem cell transplantation, and brentuximab vedotin exposure was variable. The authors purified CD4+ T cells from thawed PBMCs by magnetic negative selection. The study's findings and limits: Complete responders entered with baseline diversity on par with newly diagnosed patients, the results showed. Patients excluded were those beginning nivolumab under 1 year after ASCT. Newly diagnosed patients were said to have less baseline TCR diversity than healthy donors did.

The table came from immunoSEQ multiplex PCR; TCRdb's copy has only in-frame clones and leaves some out. The data hold some 7,100 clones, with approximately 77% observed a single time. Worth noting for this clone: Its target is not known.

This TCR came from a human donor with classical Hodgkin lymphoma. The specimen was CD4+ T cells from blood, collected at baseline.

Here the CDR3 reads CASRLRVTEAFF. CDR3 nucleotide sequence: TGTGCCAGCAGGCTCAGGGTAACTGAAGCTTTCTTT. The chain combines TRBV6-1 with TRBJ1-1; a possible D gene is TRBD1 (5 bases). Germline V gene lookup returns CDR1 MNHNS and CDR2 SASEGT. The CDR3 has 12 residues. Trimming stripped 6 bases from V and 5 bases from J, with 10 bases between.